A single sample gave rise to the 27 T cell receptor beta chains below, sequenced in a study of blood T cell repertoires in COVID-19 (dated by TCRdb to the early 2020s). Libraries were built with the immunoSEQ multiplex PCR assay. TCRdb took this table from immuneACCESS and kept in-frame rearrangements with V and J called. Such tables lack part of the clones; where checked against another copy, unresolved V genes explain under half of the gap, and the rest is unexplained. In this sample the table shows some 130,000 clones, around 86% of which occur a single time. The top ten clonotypes cover 8.4% of the sample. Material for sequencing was peripheral blood. These receptors originate from a woman in her sixties with active or convalescent COVID-19.

V is TRBV5-4 and J is TRBJ2-5; 12 nucleotides agree with TRBD2. CDR1 is SGHNT, CDR2 YYREEE, per germline (reference sequence). V was clipped by 7 bases and J by 5 bases; unmatched bases: 9. CDR3 size: 15 residues. CDR3 nucleotide sequence: TGTGCCAGCTCTCGGACTAGCGGGGAGGCGGAGACCCAGTACTTC. Translating it yields CASSRTSGEAETQYF.

The rearrangement links TRBV16 to TRBJ1-1; the D is unclear. This CDR3 is 13 amino acids long. V dropped 1 base and J dropped 0 bases, with 3 bases sitting between them. Germline values: CDR1 KGHSY, CDR2 FQNENV. The CDR3: CASSQFMNTEAFF. CDR3 DNA: TGTGCCAGCAGCCAATTCATGAACACTGAAGCTTTCTTT.

The rearrangement uses TRBV28 and TRBJ1-5, with 7 bases aligning to TRBD1. Germline V gene data show CDR1 as MDHEN and CDR2 as SYDVKM. With V trimmed by 8 bases and J by 3 bases, 19 bases remained unmatched. There are 18 residues in the CDR3. CDR3 nucleotides: TGTGCCAGCTACACATACAGGGGTTGGAAGGGCCTCAATCAGCCCCAGCATTTT. This translates into CASYTYRGWKGLNQPQHF.

The chain joins TRBV27 to TRBJ2-1, with 7 bases matching TRBD1. The CDR3 is 16 amino acids. The V gene's germline CDR1 is MNHEY and CDR2 SMNVEV (reference sequence). The J segment lost 4 bases and the V segment lost 5 bases, leaving 11 bases of the junction unmatched. CDR3 amino acids: CASSEGQSINYNEQFF. As DNA, the CDR3 is TGTGCCAGCAGTGAGGGACAGTCTATAAATTACAATGAGCAGTTCTTC.

V gene TRBV5-1 combines with J gene TRBJ1-1; a weak D match, TRBD1 (6 bases). CDR3 length: 15 residues. The germline V gene encodes CDR1 SGHRS and CDR2 YFSETQ. V was shortened by 3 bases and J by 4 bases, with 16 bases between the two germline ends. The CDR3 DNA is TGCGCCAGCAGCTCTGCAGGGGTTCAGGGCACTGAAGCTTTCTTT. It is translated as CASSSAGVQGTEAFF.

This chain connects TRBV7-9 to TRBJ1-4; perhaps TRBD1 as D (6 bases). This CDR3 spans 16 amino acids. CDR1 SEHNR and CDR2 FQNEAQ come from the germline V gene (reference sequence). Trimming took 1 base from V and 0 from J, leaving 9 bases between them. The CDR3 here is CASSLDGGATNEKLFF. The CDR3 DNA sequence: TGTGCCAGCAGCTTAGATGGGGGCGCAACTAATGAAAAACTGTTTTTT.

This chain connects TRBV2 to TRBJ2-1; D unclear. Trimming left V 7 bases short and J 4 bases short, with 11 bases between. The CDR3 is made up of 13 amino acids. CDR1 and CDR2 (germline): SNHLY, FYNNEI. The CDR3 bases are TGTGCCAGCATAGCTTTTAATTACAATGAGCAGTTCTTC. This sequence encodes CASIAFNYNEQFF.

Here the CDR3 DNA reads TGTGCCAGTAGTATCTTCGTTTCAGGGGATCAGCCCCAGCATTTT. Amino acid sequence: CASSIFVSGDQPQHF. The chain couples TRBV19 to TRBJ1-5; D may be TRBD1 (6 bases). Germline-derived CDR1 and CDR2 are LNHDA and SQIVND (reference sequence). This CDR3 has 15 amino acids. V lost 3 bases, J lost 5 bases, and 14 bases lay in between.

The chain couples TRBV11-3 to TRBJ2-2, with 10 bases that match TRBD1. The J segment lost 4 bases and the V segment lost 9 bases, leaving 2 bases of the junction unmatched. The CDR3 is made up of 13 amino acids. Germline assignment: CDR1 SGHNT and CDR2 YENEEA. The CDR3 bases are TGTGCCAGTCGACAGGGGGCCACCGGGGAGCTGTTTTTT. Its translation: CASRQGATGELFF.

The genes are TRBV7-2 and TRBJ1-1; no clear D. The CDR3 totals 13 residues. Trimming removed 2 bases from V and 1 base from J, with 5 bases in between. Germline V CDR1 and CDR2: SGHTA, FQGNSA. For the CDR3, the DNA is TGTGCCAGCAGCTTATTCTGGAACACTGAAGCTTTCTTT. Translating gives CASSLFWNTEAFF.

This chain joins TRBV28 and TRBJ1-5; TRBD1 might be the D (5 bases). Trimming shortened V by 7 bases and J by 6 bases, and 13 bases separated the two germline ends. Germline V gives CDR1 MDHEN, CDR2 SYDVKM. This CDR3 is built from 13 residues. The CDR3 is CASMRQGGQPQHF. In nucleotides, the CDR3 is TGTGCCAGCATGCGTCAGGGAGGTCAGCCCCAGCATTTT.

This CDR3 reads CASSWTGGAEGYTF. CDR3 bases: TGTGCCAGCAGCTGGACGGGGGGGGCCGAGGGCTACACCTTC. This sequence joins TRBV11-2 and TRBJ1-2; TRBD1 might be the D (6 bases). From germline, CDR1 is SGHAT and CDR2 FQNNGV. CDR3 length: 14 residues. The V end lost 4 bases, the J end lost 8 bases, and 17 bases lay between the germline ends.

This chain joins TRBV5-1 and TRBJ1-4; 9 bases fit TRBD1. Germline assignment: CDR1 SGHRS and CDR2 YFSETQ. J gave up 5 bases and V 0 bases, and 5 bases lay outside the gene matches. This CDR3 spans 16 amino acids. The CDR3 region has the DNA TGCGCCAGCAGCTTGGAAGGGGACAGGGAGAATGAAAAACTGTTTTTT. This codes for CASSLEGDRENEKLFF.

The chain uses TRBV30 and TRBJ1-6; TRBD1 matches at 8 bases. Trimming took 0 bases from V and 3 from J; bases not matched to a gene: 4. In germline, CDR1 is GTSNPN, CDR2 SVGIG (reference sequence). There are 16 residues in the CDR3. CDR3 region: CAWSVPGTGYNSPLHF. The CDR3 nucleotides read TGTGCCTGGAGTGTACCAGGGACAGGCTATAATTCACCCCTCCACTTT.

This clone has a handful of counts. The V gene is TRBV11-2, the J gene TRBJ2-1; 7 nucleotides line up with TRBD2. V lost 2 bases to trimming and J lost 2 bases; unmatched junction nucleotides: 6. The CDR3 is made up of 16 amino acids. Per germline, CDR1 SGHAT and CDR2 FQNNGV. The CDR3 sequence is CASSLLRGTTYNEQFF. The DNA for the CDR3 is TGTGCCAGCAGCTTATTGCGCGGGACTACCTACAATGAGCAGTTCTTC. Filled out from reference TRBV11-2 and TRBJ2-1, the complete variable domain reads EAGVAQSPRYKIIEKRQSVAFWCNPISGHATLYWYQQILGQGPKLLIQFQNNGVVDDSQLPKDRFSAERLKGVDSTLKIQPAKLEDSAVYLCASSLLRGTTYNEQFFGPGTRLTVL.

The rearrangement joins TRBV7-8 to TRBJ1-4, with TRBD1 matching over 10 bases. Germline V gene sequence: CDR1 SGHVS, CDR2 FQNEAQ. The CDR3 is 17 residues long. J gave up 4 bases and V 1 base, and 6 bases lay outside the gene matches. CDR3 sequence: CASSLVGTGDNNEKLFF. The CDR3 DNA sequence: TGTGCCAGCAGCTTAGTAGGGACAGGGGACAATAATGAAAAACTGTTTTTT.

The chain employs TRBV6-5 and TRBJ1-6; D may be TRBD1 (6 bases). This CDR3 has 14 amino acids. Germline V CDR1 and CDR2: MNHEY, SVGAGI. V gave up 5 bases and J gave up 6 bases, with 11 bases separating them. CDR3 loop: CASSPDSFNSPLHF. The CDR3 nucleotides read TGTGCCAGCAGTCCGGACAGCTTTAATTCACCCCTCCACTTT.

The chain links TRBV18 to TRBJ2-5; 12 bases line up with TRBD1. Germline V CDR1 and CDR2: KGHSH, LQKENI. Trimming took 4 bases from V and 3 from J; bases not matched to a gene: 9. The CDR3 has 17 residues. The CDR3 region is CASSLRTGTGGEETQYF. CDR3 DNA: TGTGCCAGCTCACTTAGAACCGGGACAGGGGGCGAAGAGACCCAGTACTTC.

The V call is TRBV28, the J call TRBJ1-2; weak D call: TRBD1 (5 bases). V was cut by 4 bases and J by 6 bases, with 15 bases left in between. This CDR3 spans 14 amino acids. Germline V lookup: CDR1 MDHEN, CDR2 SYDVKM. CDR3 sequence reads: CASSSPGRDNGYTF. The DNA of the CDR3 is TGTGCCAGCAGTTCCCCGGGCAGGGATAATGGCTACACCTTC.

The V gene is TRBV11-1, the J gene TRBJ2-3, with a weak D call TRBD2 (5 bases). This CDR3 spans 14 amino acids. Germline assignment: CDR1 SGHAT and CDR2 FQDESV (reference sequence). V was cut by 1 base and J by 6 bases, with 11 bases left in between. CDR3 sequence (DNA): TGTGCCAGCAGCTTAGGGCTAGCTTTGGATACGCAGTATTTT. Its protein product is CASSLGLALDTQYF.

This chain links TRBV28 with TRBJ2-7; a weak D match, TRBD2 (5 bases). The CDR3 is 14 residues long. The germline V and J ends were trimmed by 2 bases and 2 bases, with 10 bases remaining between them. The germline CDR1 and CDR2 sequences are MDHEN and SYDVKM. The CDR3 loop reads CASSLEGSPYEQYF. The CDR3 bases are TGTGCCAGCAGTTTAGAGGGCAGCCCCTACGAGCAGTACTTC.

The chain recombines TRBV19 with TRBJ2-2; 8 bases align to TRBD1. After removal of 5 bases from V and 1 base from J, the junction contained 3 bases not matched to a gene. The CDR3 loop spans 15 amino acids. Germline V gene lookup returns CDR1 LNHDA and CDR2 SQIVND (reference sequence). The CDR3 sequence: CASSVQGGNTGELFF. CDR3 in DNA: TGTGCCAGTAGTGTACAGGGGGGGAACACCGGGGAGCTGTTTTTT.

A single count supports this clone. The chain recombines TRBV28 with TRBJ1-4; 7 nucleotides line up with TRBD1. Per germline, CDR1 MDHEN and CDR2 SYDVKM. The junction had 5 bases not matched to a gene; V was cut back by 2 bases and J by 8 bases. The CDR3 totals 14 residues. CDR3 nucleotides: TGTGCCAGCAGTTTACAGGGGGATAGCGAAAAACTGTTTTTT. Protein product: CASSLQGDSEKLFF.

The chain is built from TRBV19 and TRBJ2-3, with 9 bases aligning to TRBD2. This CDR3 is built from 14 residues. Germline lookup yields CDR1 LNHDA and CDR2 SQIVND (reference sequence). With V trimmed by 8 bases and J by 5 bases, 8 bases remained unmatched. The CDR3 DNA reads as TGTGCCAGTGGGCGGGAGGGACGTTTAGATACGCAGTATTTT. It encodes CASGREGRLDTQYF.

The gene calls are TRBV7-9 and TRBJ1-3; D is uncertain. The V end was cut by 1 base, the J end by 8 bases, with 9 bases between. Germline V gene sequence: CDR1 SEHNR, CDR2 FQNEAQ (reference sequence). This CDR3 region has 13 residues. CDR3 residues: CASSLGGWDTIYF. The DNA of the CDR3 is TGTGCCAGCAGCTTAGGCGGGTGGGACACCATATATTTT.

This clone was recorded many times. The J gene is TRBJ2-7, the V gene TRBV6-1; D call uncertain. The CDR3 spans 14 residues. V lost 3 bases to trimming and J lost 0 bases, with 9 bases between them. Germline-derived CDR1 and CDR2 are MNHNS and SASEGT. CDR3 in DNA: TGTGCCAGCAGTGACCCTGGGCACTCCTACGAGCAGTACGTC. It is translated as CASSDPGHSYEQYV.

The V call is TRBV2, the J call TRBJ1-1, with TRBD1 matching over 9 bases. V lost 6 bases, J lost 3 bases, and 5 bases stayed unmatched. CDR3 length equals 14 residues. Germline V gene sequence: CDR1 SNHLY, CDR2 FYNNEI. The DNA of the CDR3 is TGTGCCAGCAGAGGGACAGGGCCGGACACTGAAGCTTTCTTT. Its translation: CASRGTGPDTEAFF.